These 9 T cell receptor beta chains originate from one sample sequenced in a study of shared clonotypes between healthy human individuals. Sequencing used immunoSEQ multiplex PCR; TCRdb keeps in-frame clones, though not all of them. The sample contains roughly 2 million clones, approximately 95% of which appear only once. The specimen sequenced was naive CD4+ T cells sorted from blood. Subset noted: CD45RA+ positively selected. The receptors shown here come from a man aged 18 to 29 in good health.

In its sample, this clone was seen once. J is TRBJ1-1 and V is TRBV10-2, with D maybe TRBD1 (6 bases). Germline CDR1 and CDR2: WSHSY and SAAADI. The CDR3 length is 15 residues. The V and J ends lost 6 bases and 0 bases respectively, with 14 bases between them. The CDR3 sequence is CASSLGQRLNTEAFF. For the CDR3, the DNA is TGCGCCAGCAGCCTAGGACAGAGACTGAACACTGAAGCTTTCTTT.

This chain connects TRBV5-6 to TRBJ2-5, with TRBD1 identical over 8 bases. Per germline, CDR1 SGHDT and CDR2 YYEEEE. The junction had 1 base not matched to a gene; V was cut back by 4 bases and J by 2 bases. This CDR3 comprises 13 residues. The CDR3 nucleotides read TGTGCCAGCAGCCGGACAGGGCAAGAGACCCAGTACTTC. This encodes CASSRTGQETQYF.

The chain uses TRBV6-6 and TRBJ2-7; TRBD2 matches at 8 bases. With 7 bases clipped from V and 5 bases from J, the junction kept 10 bases outside the gene matches. This CDR3 is 14 amino acids long. Germline CDR1 reads MNHNY; CDR2 reads SVGAGI (reference sequence). The CDR3 DNA follows: TGTGCCAGCACCCCGGCGGGGGGCAGGAACGAGCAGTACTTC. Its protein is CASTPAGGRNEQYF.

The chain couples TRBV7-9 to TRBJ2-1; 9 bases match TRBD1. The CDR3 sequence is 15 residues long. CDR1 and CDR2 from the germline V gene are SEHNR and FQNEAQ (reference sequence). V dropped 4 bases and J dropped 5; count of bases not matched to a gene: 6. The CDR3 region is CASSSLGQGHNEQFF. Here the CDR3 DNA reads TGTGCCAGCAGCTCCCTGGGACAGGGCCACAATGAGCAGTTCTTC.

This clone has only one observation. The chain is built from TRBV7-6 and TRBJ2-5; either TRBD1 or TRBD2 may supply D (5 bases each). The CDR3 is 13 residues long. V lost 3 bases and J 5 bases, leaving 10 bases between the germline ends. CDR1 and CDR2 (germline): SGHVS, FNYEAQ. The CDR3: CASSFTGLETQYF. In DNA form, the CDR3 reads TGTGCCAGCAGCTTTACGGGGCTGGAGACCCAGTACTTC.

The gene calls are TRBV11-2 and TRBJ2-5; 12 bases are a match to TRBD2. Germline trimming cut 8 bases from V and 1 base from J; bases unmatched to any gene: 11. CDR3 size: 17 residues. Germline CDR1 and CDR2: SGHAT and FQNNGV. CDR3 DNA sequence: TGTGCCAGCCGGCGACTAGCGGGAGCCAAAGGCCAAGAGACCCAGTACTTC. It codes for CASRRLAGAKGQETQYF. The complete variable domain, with remaining parts taken from reference TRBV11-2 and TRBJ2-5, reads EAGVAQSPRYKIIEKRQSVAFWCNPISGHATLYWYQQILGQGPKLLIQFQNNGVVDDSQLPKDRFSAERLKGVDSTLKIQPAKLEDSAVYLCASRRLAGAKGQETQYFGPGTRLLVL.

V and J are TRBV2 and TRBJ1-4; D is perhaps TRBD1 (6 bases). The germline CDR1 and CDR2 sequences are SNHLY and FYNNEI. The V end was cut by 6 bases, the J end by 0 bases, with 11 bases between. The CDR3 has 15 amino acids. CDR3 loop: CASRFGQPTNEKLFF. The CDR3 DNA reads TGTGCCAGCAGATTCGGACAGCCAACTAATGAAAAACTGTTTTTT.

The V gene is TRBV6-5, the J gene TRBJ1-1; the D is unclear. This CDR3 spans 14 amino acids. V was trimmed by 5 bases and J by 4 bases, leaving 14 bases between them. Germline CDR1 and CDR2: MNHEY and SVGAGI. The CDR3 here is CASSKNSGGTEAFF. The CDR3 DNA reads TGTGCCAGCAGTAAGAATTCGGGAGGCACTGAAGCTTTCTTT.

This clone has a single count. The chain couples TRBV6-1 to TRBJ1-6; D might be TRBD1 (5 bases). Germline CDR1 is MNHNS and CDR2 is SASEGT. This CDR3 contains 15 residues. V was pared by 1 base and J by 14 bases, with 18 bases between. CDR3 amino acids: CASSEVQGVLLSLHF. DNA of the CDR3: TGTGCCAGCAGTGAAGTTCAGGGCGTACTTTTGTCCCTCCACTTT.